A single sample is the source of the 11 T cell receptor beta chains below, sequenced in a study of blood T cell repertoires in COVID-19. Using immunoSEQ multiplex PCR, the repertoire was profiled, and TCRdb retains in-frame clones only, with some absent. Of 200,000 to 300,000 clones listed, more than 85% are singletons. The specimen sequenced was peripheral blood. These receptors originate from a woman in her fifties or sixties with COVID-19, enrolled during active disease.

This chain joins TRBV14 and TRBJ1-1; D gene ambiguous. V shed 0 bases and J shed 7 bases, with 12 bases lying between them. This CDR3 spans 14 amino acids. In germline, CDR1 is SGHDN, CDR2 FVKESK. CDR3 amino acids: CASSQESWPREAFF. CDR3 DNA sequence: TGTGCCAGCAGCCAAGAGTCATGGCCTCGTGAAGCTTTCTTT.

V and J are TRBV19 and TRBJ2-7; 11 positions agree with TRBD2. Looked up from germline, CDR1 is LNHDA and CDR2 is SQIVND (reference sequence). V gave up 3 bases and J gave up 7 bases; unmatched junction bases: 11. The CDR3 contains 16 residues. The CDR3 region has the DNA TGTGCCAGTAGTATCAAGACTAGCGGGACCCCTCGTGAGCAGTACTTC. Encoded protein: CASSIKTSGTPREQYF.

The CDR3 loop is CASSVDRGIGEQYF. The CDR3, as DNA: TGTGCCAGCAGCGTAGATCGGGGGATCGGGGAGCAGTACTTC. V and J are TRBV9 and TRBJ2-7, with D possibly being TRBD2 (6 bases). The CDR3 loop spans 14 amino acids. Looked up from germline, CDR1 is SGDLS and CDR2 is YYNGEE. Between the trimmed V and J ends, which lost 0 bases and 7 bases, there was a span of 14 bases.

The chain uses TRBV2 and TRBJ2-5; tentative D call: TRBD2 (6 bases). The CDR3 extends over 13 amino acids. The V gene lost 7 bases and the J gene lost 2 bases, with 11 bases spanning the gap. The germline CDR1 and CDR2 sequences are SNHLY and FYNNEI. CDR3 region: CASNDGTQETQYF. CDR3 bases: TGTGCCAGCAATGACGGGACTCAAGAGACCCAGTACTTC.

The J gene is TRBJ1-5, the V gene TRBV24-1; 12 nucleotides align to TRBD1. This CDR3 contains 17 residues. Per the germline V gene, CDR1 is KGHDR and CDR2 is SFDVKD. Germline trimming cut 3 bases from V and 2 bases from J; bases unmatched to any gene: 4. This CDR3 reads CATSDRGDRGRNQPQHF. Here the CDR3 DNA reads TGTGCCACCAGTGATCGGGGGGACAGGGGGCGCAATCAGCCCCAGCATTTT.

The gene calls are TRBV19 and TRBJ2-7; 11 bases align to TRBD1. The CDR3 length is 17 residues. In germline, CDR1 is LNHDA, CDR2 SQIVND (reference sequence). The V and J ends lost 6 bases and 6 bases, in that order; junction bases with no gene match: 16. CDR3 bases: TGTGCCAGTAGCCGCCGTCCGACCGGGACAGGGGGTCTCGAGCAGTACTTC. Its translation: CASSRRPTGTGGLEQYF.

Of note for this clone: In the same sample, other DNA sequences code for this CDR3. This chain links TRBV28 with TRBJ1-2; D is unresolved. V was clipped by 6 bases and J by 0 bases, with 11 bases between them. Germline CDR1 and CDR2: MDHEN and SYDVKM. The CDR3 runs to 14 residues. For the CDR3, the DNA is TGTGCCAGCAGCTTGGGCGGGGCTAACTATGGCTACACCTTC. Its protein is CASSLGGANYGYTF.

This sequence joins TRBV20-1 and TRBJ1-5; TRBD1 matches 9 bases. Germline assignment: CDR1 DFQATT and CDR2 SNEGSKA (reference sequence). With V trimmed by 3 bases and J by 10 bases, 13 bases remained unmatched. The CDR3 extends over 15 amino acids. The CDR3 is CSASVGQGMISPQHF. The DNA of the CDR3 is TGCAGTGCTAGTGTGGGACAGGGAATGATCAGCCCCCAGCATTTT.

This clone was seen a few times. The CDR3 protein is CASSIRLAPEQFF. The CDR3 bases are TGTGCCAGTAGTATTAGACTAGCCCCTGAGCAGTTCTTC. This rearrangement joins TRBV19 to TRBJ2-1; 7 bases are a match to TRBD2. J gave up 9 bases and V 3 bases, and 5 bases lay outside the gene matches. The germline V gene encodes CDR1 LNHDA and CDR2 SQIVND (reference sequence). The CDR3 has 13 residues.

This clone was recorded a few times. V gene TRBV7-3 combines with J gene TRBJ2-1, with a possible D match to TRBD2 (6 bases). This CDR3 comprises 14 residues. V was trimmed by 3 bases and J by 0 bases, leaving 6 bases between them. Germline CDR1 is SGHTA and CDR2 is FQGTGA. CDR3 protein: CASSFSGSYNEQFF. CDR3 sequence (DNA): TGTGCCAGCAGCTTTAGCGGCTCCTACAATGAGCAGTTCTTC.

This clone was counted once. The chain employs TRBV20-1 and TRBJ1-2, with D hard to call. Germline V gene lookup returns CDR1 DFQATT and CDR2 SNEGSKA (reference sequence). Trimming took 7 bases from V and 4 from J, leaving 10 bases between them. CDR3 length equals 11 residues. The CDR3 DNA sequence: TGCAGTGGAGCTACGTTCTATGGCTACACCTTC. Amino acid sequence: CSGATFYGYTF.